A single sample is the source of the 2 T cell receptor beta chains below, sequenced in a study of memory CD4+ T cells and cytomegalovirus serostatus (dated by TCRdb to the late 2010s). Receptors were amplified or captured by the immunoSEQ multiplex PCR assay. The immuneACCESS repertoire file appears here via TCRdb, limited to in-frame rearrangements. These files lack a portion of the clones; in checked studies, under half of the deficit traces to unresolved V genes, and the cause of the others is not known. In this sample the table shows under 55,000 clones, around 80% of which occur a single time. The ten top clones hold about 1.3% of the sample. Single viable CD3+CD4+CD8-CD45RO+ cells were sorted as memory CD4+ T cells on a FACSAria II. Source material: memory CD4+ T cells from blood. All receptors derive from an adult in good health and CMV-seropositive.

This chain joins TRBV5-5 and TRBJ2-1; TRBD2 agrees at 7 bases. The CDR3 totals 17 residues. CDR1 SGHKS and CDR2 YYEKEE come from the germline V gene (reference sequence). The V gene end was trimmed by 4 bases and the J gene end by 2 bases; junction bases not matched to a gene: 12. This CDR3 reads CASSPRLLAETYNEQFF. CDR3 nucleotide sequence: TGTGCCAGCAGCCCAAGACTTCTAGCGGAAACCTACAATGAGCAGTTCTTC.

The rearrangement joins TRBV18 to TRBJ2-3; possible D gene TRBD1, 6 bases. The CDR3 extends over 15 amino acids. V shed 2 bases and J shed 2 bases, with 11 bases lying between them. Germline V gives CDR1 KGHSH, CDR2 LQKENI. This CDR3 is CASSPVGGSTDTQYF. The CDR3 DNA sequence: TGTGCCAGCTCACCAGTAGGGGGTTCCACAGATACGCAGTATTTT.